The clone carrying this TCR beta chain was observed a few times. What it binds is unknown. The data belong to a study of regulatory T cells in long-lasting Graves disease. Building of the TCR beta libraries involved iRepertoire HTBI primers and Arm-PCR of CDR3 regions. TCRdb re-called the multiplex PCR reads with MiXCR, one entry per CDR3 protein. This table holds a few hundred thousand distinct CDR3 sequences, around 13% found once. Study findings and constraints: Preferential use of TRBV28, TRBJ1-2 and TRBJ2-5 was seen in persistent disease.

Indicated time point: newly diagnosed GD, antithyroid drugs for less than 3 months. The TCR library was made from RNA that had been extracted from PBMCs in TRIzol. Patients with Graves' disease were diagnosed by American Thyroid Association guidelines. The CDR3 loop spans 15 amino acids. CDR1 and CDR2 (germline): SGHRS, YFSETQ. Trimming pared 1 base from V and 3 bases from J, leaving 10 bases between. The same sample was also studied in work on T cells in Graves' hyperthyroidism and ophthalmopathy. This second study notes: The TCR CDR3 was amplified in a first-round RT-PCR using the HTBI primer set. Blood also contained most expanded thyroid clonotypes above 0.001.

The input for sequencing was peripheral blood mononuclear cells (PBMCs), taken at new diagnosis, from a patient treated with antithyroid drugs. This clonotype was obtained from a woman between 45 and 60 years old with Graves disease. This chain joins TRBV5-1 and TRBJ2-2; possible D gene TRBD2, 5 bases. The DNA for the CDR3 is TGCGCCAGCAGCTTGCGGGGAGTGGACACCGGGGAGCTGTTTTTT. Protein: CASSLRGVDTGELFF.